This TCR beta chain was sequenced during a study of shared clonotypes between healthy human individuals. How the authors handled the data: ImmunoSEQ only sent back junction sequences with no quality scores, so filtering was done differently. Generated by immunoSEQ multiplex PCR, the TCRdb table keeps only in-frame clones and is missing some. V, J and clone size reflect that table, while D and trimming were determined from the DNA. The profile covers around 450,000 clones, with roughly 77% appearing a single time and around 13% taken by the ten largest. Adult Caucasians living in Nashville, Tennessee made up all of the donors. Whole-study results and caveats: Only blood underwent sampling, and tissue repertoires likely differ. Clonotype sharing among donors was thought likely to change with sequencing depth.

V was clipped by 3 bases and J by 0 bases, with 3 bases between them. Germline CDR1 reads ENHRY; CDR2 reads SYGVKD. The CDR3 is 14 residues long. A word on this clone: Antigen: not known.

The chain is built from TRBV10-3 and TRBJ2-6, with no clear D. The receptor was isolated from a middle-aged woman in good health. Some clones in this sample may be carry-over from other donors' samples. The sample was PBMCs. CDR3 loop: CAISDSSGANVLTF. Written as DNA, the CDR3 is TGTGCCATCAGTGACAGCTCTGGGGCCAACGTCCTGACTTTC.